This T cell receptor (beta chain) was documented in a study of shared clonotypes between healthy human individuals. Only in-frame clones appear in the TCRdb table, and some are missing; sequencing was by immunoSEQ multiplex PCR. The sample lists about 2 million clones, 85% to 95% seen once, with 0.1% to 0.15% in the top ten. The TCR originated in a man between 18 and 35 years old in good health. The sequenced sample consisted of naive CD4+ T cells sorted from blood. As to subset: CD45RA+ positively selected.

CDR3 bases: TGTGCCAGCAGCCCCTGGACAGGGAGGGATACGCAGTATTTT. This encodes CASSPWTGRDTQYF. This chain joins TRBV5-6 and TRBJ2-3; 8 positions agree with TRBD1. Germline CDR1 SGHDT, CDR2 YYEEEE. The length of the CDR3 is 14 residues. After removal of 4 bases from V and 6 bases from J, the junction contained 7 bases not matched to a gene.